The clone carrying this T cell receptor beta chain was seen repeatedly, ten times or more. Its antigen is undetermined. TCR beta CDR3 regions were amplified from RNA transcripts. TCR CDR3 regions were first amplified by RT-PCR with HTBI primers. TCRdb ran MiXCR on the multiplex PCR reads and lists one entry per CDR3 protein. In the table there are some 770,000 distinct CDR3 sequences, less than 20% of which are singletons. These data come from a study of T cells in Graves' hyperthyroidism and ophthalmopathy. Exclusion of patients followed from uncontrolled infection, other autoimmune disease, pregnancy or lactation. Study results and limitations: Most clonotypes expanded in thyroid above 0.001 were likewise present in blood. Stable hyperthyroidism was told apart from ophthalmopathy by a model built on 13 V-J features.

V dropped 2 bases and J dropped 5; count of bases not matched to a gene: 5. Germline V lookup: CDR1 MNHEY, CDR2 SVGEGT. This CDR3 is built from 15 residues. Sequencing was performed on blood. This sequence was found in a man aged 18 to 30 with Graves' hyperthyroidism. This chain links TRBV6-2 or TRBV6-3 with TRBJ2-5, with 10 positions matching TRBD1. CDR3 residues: CASSYPGQGKETQYF. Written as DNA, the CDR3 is TGTGCCAGCAGTTACCCGGGACAGGGGAAGGAGACCCAGTACTTC.